This passage covers 10 T cell receptor beta chains from one sample sequenced in a study of cytomegalovirus exposure and HLA in healthy donors (dated 2017 in TCRdb). Receptor libraries were prepared by the immunoSEQ multiplex PCR assay. The multiplex PCR relied on a mix of 60 forward primers for TCR Vbeta segments and 13 reverse primers for TCR Jbeta segments. TCRdb re-hosts the immuneACCESS table, in-frame sequences only. Its copies lack some clones; in the studies checked, an unresolved V gene accounts for under half of them, and the cause for the rest is not known. The sample's table lists a count of 90,000 to 120,000 clones. The top ten hold more than 0.5% of the sample. Material for sequencing was PBMCs. These receptors all stem from a man aged 50-59 years in good health and CMV-seronegative.

This chain connects TRBV5-1 to TRBJ2-1; D is possibly TRBD2 (5 bases). Between the trimmed V and J ends, which lost 3 bases and 8 bases, there was a span of 24 bases. Germline values: CDR1 SGHRS, CDR2 YFSETQ. This CDR3 has 17 residues. The DNA of the CDR3 is TGCGCCAGCAGCTCCGCCTTGAGCGGATCCGTACTCTATGAGCAGTTCTTC. Amino acid sequence: CASSSALSGSVLYEQFF. The full variable domain, in which reference TRBV5-1 and TRBJ2-1 provide the parts outside the CDR3, is KAGVTQTPRYLIKTRGQQVTLSCSPISGHRSVSWYQQTPGQGLQFLFEYFSETQRNKGNFPGRFSGRQFSNSRSEMNVSTLELGDSALYLCASSSALSGSVLYEQFFGPGTRLTVL.

The chain is built from TRBV6-1 and TRBJ1-2, with 9 positions matching TRBD1. The CDR3 extends over 14 amino acids. Germline V gene data show CDR1 as MNHNS and CDR2 as SASEGT. The V segment lost 3 bases and the J segment 8 bases; nucleotides outside the gene matches: 7. This CDR3 is CASSDAGTGSGYTF. CDR3 nucleotides: TGTGCCAGCAGTGATGCCGGGACAGGGAGCGGCTACACCTTC.

The chain has TRBV5-1 and TRBJ2-5, with D unresolved. The tail of the sequence fits TRBJ2-7 better, so the J call may be wrong. In germline, CDR1 is SGHRS, CDR2 YFSETQ. This CDR3 region has 13 residues. CDR3 region: CASSSRPGNEQYF. CDR3 nucleotide sequence: TGCGCCAGCAGCTCAAGGCCGGGTAACGAGCAGTACTTC.

The J gene is TRBJ1-2, the V gene TRBV25-1, with 7 bases that match TRBD1. The CDR3 runs to 14 residues. Germline V gene sequence: CDR1 MGHDK, CDR2 SYGVNS. V lost 4 bases and J lost 3; bases outside the gene matches: 5. CDR3 loop: CASSAPGQHYGYTF. The CDR3, as DNA: TGTGCCAGCAGTGCTCCGGGACAGCACTATGGCTACACCTTC.

The V call is TRBV2, the J call TRBJ1-5; 9 nucleotides agree with TRBD1. V lost 0 bases to trimming and J lost 7 bases; unmatched junction nucleotides: 7. This CDR3 contains 16 residues. The germline V gene encodes CDR1 SNHLY and CDR2 FYNNEI. CDR3 DNA sequence: TGTGCCAGCAGTGAAGCGAAGGGGACAGGGAGACAGCCCCAGCATTTT. Its protein is CASSEAKGTGRQPQHF.

V is TRBV7-3 and J is TRBJ1-1; a weak D match, TRBD1 (5 bases). Germline V CDR1 and CDR2: SGHTA, FQGTGA. V lost 3 bases and J lost 5, with 10 bases in between. The CDR3 sequence is 13 residues long. The CDR3 DNA follows: TGTGCCAGCAGCTTCCAGGGAGGGACTGAAGCTTTCTTT. The encoded protein is CASSFQGGTEAFF.

The V gene is TRBV5-1, the J gene TRBJ2-1, with a tentative D call TRBD2 (5 bases). This CDR3 comprises 17 residues. Trimming pared 0 bases from V and 0 bases from J, leaving 13 bases between. CDR1 SGHRS and CDR2 YFSETQ come from the germline V gene. In nucleotides, the CDR3 is TGCGCCAGCAGCTTGGCCCGGGAAACCTCCTCCTACAATGAGCAGTTCTTC. It encodes CASSLARETSSYNEQFF.

The rearrangement uses TRBV4-3 and TRBJ2-5; weak D call: TRBD2 (6 bases). V was trimmed by 0 bases and J by 1 base, leaving 18 bases between them. The CDR3 has 18 residues. The germline V gene encodes CDR1 LGHNA and CDR2 YSLEER. CDR3 nucleotide sequence: TGCGCCAGCAGCCAAGAGTCCCGTAGGGCGGGACTCCAAGAGACCCAGTACTTC. As protein: CASSQESRRAGLQETQYF.

The chain links TRBV29-1 to TRBJ1-1, with D tentatively TRBD1 (5 bases). This CDR3 contains 12 residues. The germline V gene encodes CDR1 SQVTM and CDR2 ANQGSEA. V was trimmed by 4 bases and J by 6 bases, leaving 12 bases between them. The CDR3 loop is CSVGRQQAEAFF. In nucleotides, the CDR3 is TGCAGCGTTGGAAGACAGCAGGCTGAAGCTTTCTTT.

V is TRBV7-9 and J is TRBJ1-6; the D gene is possibly TRBD1 (5 bases). Trimming stripped 3 bases from V and 4 bases from J, with 19 bases between. Germline CDR1 is SEHNR and CDR2 is FQNEAQ (reference sequence). The CDR3 length is 18 residues. The CDR3 is CASSLGGGTLQYNSPLHF. For the CDR3, the DNA is TGTGCCAGCAGCTTGGGGGGAGGAACCCTTCAATATAATTCACCCCTCCACTTT.